Each of the 28 T cell receptor beta chains below was sequenced from the same sample in a study of blood T cell repertoires in COVID-19. TCRdb's table, derived via immunoSEQ multiplex PCR, lists solely in-frame clones and lacks some. The repertoire holds approximately 190,000 clones, with around nine tenths as singletons. Sequences were obtained from peripheral blood. Source of these receptors: a man between 50 and 59 years old with acute or convalescent COVID-19.

This clone was picked up one time. This chain links TRBV6-1 with TRBJ2-3, with D maybe TRBD1 (5 bases). Germline CDR1 MNHNS, CDR2 SASEGT. Trimming pared 1 base from V and 0 bases from J, leaving 14 bases between. The CDR3 has 17 residues. The CDR3 spells CASSEGMGRASTDTQYF. DNA for the CDR3: TGTGCCAGCAGTGAAGGAATGGGGCGAGCTAGCACAGATACGCAGTATTTT.

The chain couples TRBV6-2 or TRBV6-3 to TRBJ2-7; the D gene is possibly TRBD2 (5 bases). Germline loops: CDR1 MNHEY, CDR2 SVGEGT. The CDR3 consists of 15 residues. V was cut by 4 bases and J by 3 bases, with 16 bases left in between. The CDR3 here is CASSFFRRTGYEQYF. The CDR3 DNA reads as TGTGCCAGCAGTTTTTTTAGACGGACTGGCTACGAGCAGTACTTC.

The rearrangement links TRBV4-1 to TRBJ2-2; the match to TRBD2 covers 8 bases. The germline CDR1 and CDR2 sequences are MGHRA and YSYEKL. The CDR3 consists of 15 residues. V lost 0 bases, J lost 3 bases, and 0 bases stayed unmatched. As DNA, the CDR3 is TGCGCCAGCAGCCAAGAGACTAGCGACACCGGGGAGCTGTTTTTT. It yields the protein CASSQETSDTGELFF.

The chain couples TRBV5-4 to TRBJ2-5, with 12 bases aligning to TRBD1. The V gene's germline CDR1 is SGHNT and CDR2 YYREEE (reference sequence). Trimming took 0 bases from V and 4 from J; bases not matched to a gene: 4. This CDR3 region has 16 residues. The CDR3 is CASSLGPGQGAETQYF. The CDR3 coding sequence is TGTGCCAGCAGCTTGGGTCCGGGACAGGGGGCAGAGACCCAGTACTTC.

CDR3 nucleotide sequence: TGTGCCAGCAGCCTCACTAGTAGCTTATTGAATGAGCAGTTCTTC. This encodes CASSLTSSLLNEQFF. The V call is TRBV7-3, the J call TRBJ2-1; D might be TRBD2 (5 bases). The CDR3 sequence is 15 residues long. Germline V gene sequence: CDR1 SGHTA, CDR2 FQGTGA. V shed 5 bases and J shed 7 bases, with 18 bases lying between them. The full variable domain, rest sourced from reference TRBV7-3 and TRBJ2-1, is GAGVSQTPSNKVTEKGKYVELRCDPISGHTALYWYRQSLGQGPEFLIYFQGTGAADDSGLPNDRFFAVRPEGSVSTLKIQRTERGDSAVYLCASSLTSSLLNEQFFGPGTRLTVL.

CDR3 residues: CASSPVRKTGRTGELFF. The CDR3, as DNA: TGTGCCAGCAGCCCAGTCCGTAAGACAGGGAGAACGGGGGAGCTGTTTTTT. The V gene is TRBV5-5, the J gene TRBJ2-2; TRBD1 matches 7 bases. CDR1 is SGHKS, CDR2 YYEKEE, per germline (reference sequence). The junction had 17 bases not matched to a gene; V was cut back by 4 bases and J by 8 bases. The CDR3 totals 17 residues. Filled out from reference TRBV5-5 and TRBJ2-2, the complete variable domain reads DAGVTQSPTHLIKTRGQQVTLRCSPISGHKSVSWYQQVLGQGPQFIFQYYEKEERGRGNFPDRFSARQFPNYSSELNVNALLLGDSALYLCASSPVRKTGRTGELFFGEGSRLTVL.

The rearrangement uses TRBV5-1 and TRBJ1-2; tentatively, D is TRBD1 (6 bases). The CDR3 is 12 residues long. CDR1 SGHRS and CDR2 YFSETQ come from the germline V gene. V lost 5 bases and J lost 7, with 12 bases in between. CDR3 DNA sequence: TGCGCCAGCAGGGAGACAGGAACTGGCTACACCTTC. Its protein product is CASRETGTGYTF.

The chain couples TRBV28 to TRBJ1-4; TRBD1 matches at 7 bases. After removal of 5 bases from V and 13 bases from J, the junction contained 4 bases not matched to a gene. This CDR3 is built from 11 residues. Per the germline V gene, CDR1 is MDHEN and CDR2 is SYDVKM. In DNA form, the CDR3 reads TGTGCCAGCAGTACGGGACAGCGACTGTTTTTT. It encodes CASSTGQRLFF.

The chain recombines TRBV3-1 (or the pseudogene TRBV3-2) with TRBJ2-7, with TRBD2 identical over 13 bases. This CDR3 is built from 16 residues. J was trimmed by 4 bases and V by 4 bases; bases with no gene match: 7. Germline CDR1 LGHDT, CDR2 YNNKEL (reference sequence). As DNA, the CDR3 is TGTGCCAGCAGCCGATCGGGACTAGCGGGGTGGTACGAGCAGTACTTC. It specifies CASSRSGLAGWYEQYF.

The rearrangement links TRBV5-1 to TRBJ2-6, with D unresolved. This CDR3 has 15 residues. V dropped 1 base and J dropped 1 base, with 6 bases sitting between them. Germline V gives CDR1 SGHRS, CDR2 YFSETQ. CDR3 sequence (DNA): TGCGCCAGCAGCTTGCCCTCTTCTGGGGCCAACGTCCTGACTTTC. Its protein product is CASSLPSSGANVLTF.

As DNA, the CDR3 is TGTGCCAGCAGCTTAGTTGGGGGGGTAGGGGAGACCCAGTACTTC. Residues: CASSLVGGVGETQYF. V gene TRBV7-9 combines with J gene TRBJ2-5, with 7 bases matching TRBD2. The germline gives CDR1 SEHNR, CDR2 FQNEAQ (reference sequence). The V gene end was trimmed by 1 base and the J gene end by 5 bases; junction bases not matched to a gene: 7. The CDR3 sequence is 15 residues long.

The rearrangement uses TRBV18 and TRBJ1-2; D is perhaps TRBD1 (6 bases). The CDR3 has 16 residues. V was trimmed by 0 bases and J by 2 bases, leaving 13 bases between them. Per germline, CDR1 KGHSH and CDR2 LQKENI. Written as DNA, the CDR3 is TGTGCCAGCTCACCACCGGGGGCGGGCAGAAACTATGGCTACACCTTC. It translates to CASSPPGAGRNYGYTF.

V usage is TRBV24-1 and J usage is TRBJ2-7; D uncertain. V gave up 7 bases and J gave up 6 bases, with 12 bases separating them. CDR3 size: 12 residues. CDR1 is KGHDR and CDR2 is SFDVKD in the germline V gene. The CDR3 sequence: CATRATGGEQYV. The CDR3 DNA sequence: TGTGCCACCAGGGCAACGGGTGGCGAGCAGTACGTC.

This clone was seen once. The chain employs TRBV27 and TRBJ1-4; D is uncertain. Germline values: CDR1 MNHEY, CDR2 SMNVEV (reference sequence). V shed 6 bases and J shed 3 bases, with 11 bases lying between them. The CDR3 sequence is 14 residues long. The CDR3 region is CASSANSANEKLFF. Written as DNA, the CDR3 is TGTGCCAGCAGCGCTAACTCGGCTAATGAAAAACTGTTTTTT.

The chain is built from TRBV14 and TRBJ1-2; the D is unclear. The CDR3 is 14 amino acids. Trimming pared 5 bases from V and 6 bases from J, leaving 16 bases between. Germline V CDR1 and CDR2: SGHDN, FVKESK. This CDR3 is CASSSRVSPHGYTF. The CDR3, as DNA: TGTGCCAGCAGCTCCCGGGTGTCCCCCCATGGCTACACCTTC.

CDR3 sequence reads: CASSPDRIYGYTF. CDR3 coding DNA: TGTGCCAGCTCACCGGACAGGATCTATGGCTACACCTTC. The chain has TRBV18 and TRBJ1-2; TRBD1 matches 7 bases. Trimming cost V 3 bases and J 4 bases; bases outside gene matches: 2. This CDR3 comprises 13 residues. Germline-derived CDR1 and CDR2 are KGHSH and LQKENI. Combining the CDR3 with reference TRBV18 and TRBJ1-2 gives the whole variable domain NAGVMQNPRHLVRRRGQEARLRCSPMKGHSHVYWYRQLPEEGLKFMVYLQKENIIDESGMPKERFSAEFPKEGPSILRIQQVVRGDSAAYFCASSPDRIYGYTFGSGTRLTVV.

This clone was detected once. J is TRBJ2-1 and V is TRBV7-3; 8 bases are a match to TRBD2. Germline CDR1 and CDR2: SGHTA and FQGTGA. The ends lost 1 base at V and 0 bases at J; junction bases unmatched: 23. This CDR3 is 23 amino acids long. The CDR3 is CASSLKKTGGVTQYQYSYNEQFF. The CDR3, as DNA: TGTGCCAGCAGCTTAAAAAAAACCGGGGGGGTTACCCAGTACCAATACTCCTACAATGAGCAGTTCTTC.

The CDR3 region has the DNA TGCAGTGCGAGTGACGGAGACTACGAGCAGTACTTC. It specifies CSASDGDYEQYF. The rearrangement links TRBV20-1 to TRBJ2-7; D uncertain. Germline-derived CDR1 and CDR2 are DFQATT and SNEGSKA (reference sequence). V lost 6 bases to trimming and J lost 3 bases, with 12 bases between them. This CDR3 is 12 amino acids long.

This clone has just a few counts. The rearrangement links TRBV27 to TRBJ1-2; 8 bases map to TRBD1. Trimming took 5 bases from V and 2 from J; bases not matched to a gene: 7. Germline V gene sequence: CDR1 MNHEY, CDR2 SMNVEV (reference sequence). The CDR3 runs 15 residues. CDR3 loop: CASSTTDRVNYGYTF. The DNA for the CDR3 is TGTGCCAGCAGTACGACGGACAGGGTGAACTATGGCTACACCTTC.

This clone was seen just once. The chain uses TRBV28 and TRBJ2-7; 8 bases fit TRBD2. Losses at the gene ends were 3 bases for V and 0 bases for J; bases not matched to a gene: 1. Germline V gene lookup returns CDR1 MDHEN and CDR2 SYDVKM. This CDR3 comprises 14 residues. CDR3 nucleotide sequence: TGTGCCAGCAGTTTCGCGGGGGGCTCCTACGAGCAGTACTTC. Protein: CASSFAGGSYEQYF.

The chain combines TRBV9 with TRBJ2-1; TRBD2 might be the D (6 bases). The V and J ends lost 0 bases and 6 bases respectively, with 10 bases between them. There are 14 residues in the CDR3. Germline values: CDR1 SGDLS, CDR2 YYNGEE. The CDR3 region has the DNA TGTGCCAGCAGCGTAGTGGCGGGGAGCAATGAGCAGTTCTTC. Translation gives CASSVVAGSNEQFF. Using reference TRBV9 and TRBJ2-1 for the parts outside the CDR3, the full variable domain is DSGVTQTPKHLITATGQRVTLRCSPRSGDLSVYWYQQSLDQGLQFLIQYYNGEERAKGNILERFSAQQFPDLHSELNLSSLELGDSALYFCASSVVAGSNEQFFGPGTRLTVL.

This clone was picked up one time. V and J are TRBV5-1 and TRBJ1-3; 7 nucleotides match TRBD1. Germline CDR1 and CDR2: SGHRS and YFSETQ. This CDR3 is 14 amino acids long. V lost 3 bases to trimming and J lost 3 bases; unmatched junction nucleotides: 3. CDR3 coding DNA: TGCGCCAGCAGCTGGCAGGGGGTTGGAAACACCATATATTTT. Its translation is CASSWQGVGNTIYF.

This clone was seen just once. V gene TRBV5-1 combines with J gene TRBJ1-2; the match to TRBD1 covers 7 bases. After removal of 4 bases from V and 5 bases from J, the junction contained 5 bases not matched to a gene. The CDR3 contains 13 residues. Per the germline V gene, CDR1 is SGHRS and CDR2 is YFSETQ. The CDR3 is CASSVGTAYGYTF. The CDR3 nucleotides read TGCGCCAGCAGCGTCGGGACAGCGTATGGCTACACCTTC.

This chain links TRBV29-1 with TRBJ1-1, with TRBD1 as a possible D gene (5 bases). The CDR3 runs to 14 residues. With 3 bases removed from V and 5 bases from J, the gap between germline ends came to 16 bases. Germline V gene lookup returns CDR1 SQVTM and CDR2 ANQGSEA. The CDR3 nucleotides are TGCAGCGTTGACGGTCGGGGGATCGGGACTGAAGCTTTCTTT. Protein sequence: CSVDGRGIGTEAFF.

V gene TRBV7-9 combines with J gene TRBJ2-2; no reliable D call. In germline, CDR1 is SEHNR, CDR2 FQNEAQ (reference sequence). CDR3 length equals 14 residues. Trimming pared 5 bases from V and 0 bases from J, leaving 7 bases between. DNA of the CDR3: TGTGCCAGCAGCCCTCAGGCGAACACCGGGGAGCTGTTTTTT. Protein product: CASSPQANTGELFF.

The V call is TRBV6-5, the J call TRBJ2-5; 8 bases fit TRBD1. Germline V gene lookup returns CDR1 MNHEY and CDR2 SVGAGI. V was clipped by 7 bases and J by 2 bases; unmatched bases: 3. The CDR3 extends over 13 amino acids. CDR3 loop: CASTDRVQETQYF. CDR3 nucleotides: TGTGCCAGCACGGACAGGGTGCAAGAGACCCAGTACTTC.

The DNA of the CDR3 is TGTGCCAGCAGCTTGAGACAGGGGTTCACTGAAGCTTTCTTT. Translating it yields CASSLRQGFTEAFF. This chain joins TRBV7-9 and TRBJ1-1; TRBD1 aligns across 8 bases. With V trimmed by 3 bases and J by 4 bases, 4 bases remained unmatched. The CDR3 length is 14 residues. Germline CDR1 reads SEHNR; CDR2 reads FQNEAQ (reference sequence).

CDR3 loop: CASRSRTGVGYGYTF. The DNA for the CDR3 is TGTGCCAGCAGATCAAGGACAGGGGTCGGCTATGGCTACACCTTC. The chain links TRBV28 to TRBJ1-2; TRBD1 agrees at 9 bases. Per germline, CDR1 MDHEN and CDR2 SYDVKM. This CDR3 region has 15 residues. J gave up 4 bases and V 6 bases, and 9 bases lay outside the gene matches.